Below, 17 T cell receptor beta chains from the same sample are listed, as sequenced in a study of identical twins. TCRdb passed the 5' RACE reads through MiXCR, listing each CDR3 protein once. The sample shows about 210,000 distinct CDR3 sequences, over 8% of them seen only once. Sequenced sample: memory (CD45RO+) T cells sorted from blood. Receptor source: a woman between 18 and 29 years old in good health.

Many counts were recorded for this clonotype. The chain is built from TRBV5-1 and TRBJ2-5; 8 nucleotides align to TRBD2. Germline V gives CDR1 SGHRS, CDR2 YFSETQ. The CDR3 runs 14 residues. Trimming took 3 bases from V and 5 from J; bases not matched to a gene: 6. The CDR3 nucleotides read TGCGCCAGCAGCTCCCGGACTAGCTTGGAGACCCAGTACTTC. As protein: CASSSRTSLETQYF. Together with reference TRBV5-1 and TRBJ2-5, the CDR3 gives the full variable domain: KAGVTQTPRYLIKTRGQQVTLSCSPISGHRSVSWYQQTPGQGLQFLFEYFSETQRNKGNFPGRFSGRQFSNSRSEMNVSTLELGDSALYLCASSSRTSLETQYFGPGTRLLVL.

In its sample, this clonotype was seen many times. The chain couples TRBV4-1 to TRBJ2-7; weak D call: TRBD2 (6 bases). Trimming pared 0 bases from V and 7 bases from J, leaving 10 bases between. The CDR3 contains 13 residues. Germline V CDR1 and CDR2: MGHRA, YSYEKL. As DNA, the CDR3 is TGCGCCAGCAGCCAAGAACCCCGGGGGGAGCAGTACTTC. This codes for CASSQEPRGEQYF.

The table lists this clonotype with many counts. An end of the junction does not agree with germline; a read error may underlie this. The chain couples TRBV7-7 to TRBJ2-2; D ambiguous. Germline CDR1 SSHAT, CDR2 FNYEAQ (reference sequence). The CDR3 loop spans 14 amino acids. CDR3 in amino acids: CASSLDMNTGELFF. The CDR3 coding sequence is TGTGCTAGCAGCTTAGATATGAACACCGGGGAGCTGTTTTTT.

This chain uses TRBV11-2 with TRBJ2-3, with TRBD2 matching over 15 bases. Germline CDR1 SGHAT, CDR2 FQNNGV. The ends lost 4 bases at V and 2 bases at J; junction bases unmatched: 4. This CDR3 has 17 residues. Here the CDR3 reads CASSSGTSGRTTDTQYF. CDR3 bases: TGTGCCAGCAGCTCCGGGACTAGCGGGAGGACCACAGATACGCAGTATTTT. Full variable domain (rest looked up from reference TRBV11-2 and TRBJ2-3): EAGVAQSPRYKIIEKRQSVAFWCNPISGHATLYWYQQILGQGPKLLIQFQNNGVVDDSQLPKDRFSAERLKGVDSTLKIQPAKLEDSAVYLCASSSGTSGRTTDTQYFGPGTRLTVL.

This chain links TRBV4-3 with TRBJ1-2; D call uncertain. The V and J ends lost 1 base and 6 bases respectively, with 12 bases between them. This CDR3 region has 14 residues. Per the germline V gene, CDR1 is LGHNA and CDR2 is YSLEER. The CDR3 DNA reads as TGCGCCAGCAGCCAAGTAGGAGGGATTGATGGCTACACCTTC. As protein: CASSQVGGIDGYTF.

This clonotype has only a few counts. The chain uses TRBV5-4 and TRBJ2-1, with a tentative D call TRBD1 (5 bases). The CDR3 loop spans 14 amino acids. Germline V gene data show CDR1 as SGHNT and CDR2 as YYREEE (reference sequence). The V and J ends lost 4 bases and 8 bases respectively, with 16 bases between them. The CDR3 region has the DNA TGTGCCAGCAGCACGTCCAACAGGTGGGATGAGCAGTTCTTC. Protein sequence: CASSTSNRWDEQFF.

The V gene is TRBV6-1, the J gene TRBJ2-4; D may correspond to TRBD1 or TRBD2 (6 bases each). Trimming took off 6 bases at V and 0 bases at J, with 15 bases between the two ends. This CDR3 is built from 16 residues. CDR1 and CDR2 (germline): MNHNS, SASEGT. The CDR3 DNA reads TGTGCCAGCAGCCGTAGGGGGGCCCTAGCCAAAAACATTCAGTACTTC. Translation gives CASSRRGALAKNIQYF.

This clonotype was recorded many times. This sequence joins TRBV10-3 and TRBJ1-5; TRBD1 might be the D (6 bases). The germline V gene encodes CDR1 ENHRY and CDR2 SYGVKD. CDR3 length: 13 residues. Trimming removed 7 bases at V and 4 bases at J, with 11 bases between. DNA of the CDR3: TGTGCCATCAACCCGGACAGTAATCAGCCCCAGCATTTT. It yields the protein CAINPDSNQPQHF.

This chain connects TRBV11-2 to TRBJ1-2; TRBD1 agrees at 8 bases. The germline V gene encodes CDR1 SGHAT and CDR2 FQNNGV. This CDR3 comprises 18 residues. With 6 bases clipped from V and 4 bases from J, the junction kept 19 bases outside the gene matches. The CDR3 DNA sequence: TGTGCCAGCAGATCCGGGACAGGAGATACCTACCCGGGCTATGGCTACACCTTC. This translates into CASRSGTGDTYPGYGYTF.

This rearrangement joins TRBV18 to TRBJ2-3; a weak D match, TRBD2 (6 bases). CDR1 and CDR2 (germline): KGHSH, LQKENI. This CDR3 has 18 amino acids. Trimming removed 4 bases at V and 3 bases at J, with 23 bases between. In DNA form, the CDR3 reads TGTGCCAGCTCACGTGCCCGGCAGAGTAGCGGTAATACAGATACGCAGTATTTT. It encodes CASSRARQSSGNTDTQYF. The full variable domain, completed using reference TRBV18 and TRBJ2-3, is NAGVMQNPRHLVRRRGQEARLRCSPMKGHSHVYWYRQLPEEGLKFMVYLQKENIIDESGMPKERFSAEFPKEGPSILRIQQVVRGDSAAYFCASSRARQSSGNTDTQYFGPGTRLTVL.

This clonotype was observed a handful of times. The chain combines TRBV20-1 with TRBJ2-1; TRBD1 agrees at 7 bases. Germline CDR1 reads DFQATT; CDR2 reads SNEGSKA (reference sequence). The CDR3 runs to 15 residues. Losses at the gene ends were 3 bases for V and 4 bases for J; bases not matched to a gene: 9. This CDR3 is CSASLGQRTYNEQFF. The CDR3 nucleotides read TGCAGTGCTAGCTTGGGACAGCGGACTTACAATGAGCAGTTCTTC.

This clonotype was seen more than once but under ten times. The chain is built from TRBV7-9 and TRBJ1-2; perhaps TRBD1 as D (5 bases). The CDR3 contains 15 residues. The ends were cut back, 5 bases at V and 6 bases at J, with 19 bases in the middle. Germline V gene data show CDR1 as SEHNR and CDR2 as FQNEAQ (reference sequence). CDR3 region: CASSRSLVGTDGYTF. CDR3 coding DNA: TGTGCCAGCAGCCGCTCATTGGTAGGGACGGATGGCTACACCTTC.

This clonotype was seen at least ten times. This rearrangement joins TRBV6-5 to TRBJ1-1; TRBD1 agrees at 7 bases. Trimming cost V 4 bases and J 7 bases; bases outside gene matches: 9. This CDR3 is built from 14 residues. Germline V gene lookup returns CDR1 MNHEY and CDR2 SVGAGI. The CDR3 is CASSFGTAGFEAFF. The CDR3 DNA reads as TGTGCCAGCAGTTTCGGGACAGCGGGCTTTGAAGCTTTCTTT.

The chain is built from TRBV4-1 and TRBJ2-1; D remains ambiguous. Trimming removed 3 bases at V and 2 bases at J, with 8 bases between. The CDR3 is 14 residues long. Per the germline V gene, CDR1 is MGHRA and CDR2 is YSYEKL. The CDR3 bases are TGCGCCAGCAGCCAGGGTGGTCCCTACAATGAGCAGTTCTTC. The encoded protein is CASSQGGPYNEQFF.

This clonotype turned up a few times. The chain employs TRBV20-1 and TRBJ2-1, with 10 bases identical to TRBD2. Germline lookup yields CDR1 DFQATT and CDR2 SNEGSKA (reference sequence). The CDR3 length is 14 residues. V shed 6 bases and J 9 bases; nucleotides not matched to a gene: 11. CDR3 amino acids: CSADRSGRAGEQFF. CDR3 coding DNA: TGCAGTGCCGACCGGAGCGGGAGGGCCGGTGAGCAGTTCTTC.

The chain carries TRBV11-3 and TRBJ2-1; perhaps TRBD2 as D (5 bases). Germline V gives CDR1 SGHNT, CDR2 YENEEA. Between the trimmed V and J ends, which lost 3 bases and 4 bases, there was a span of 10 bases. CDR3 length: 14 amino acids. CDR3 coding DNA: TGTGCCAGCAGCTTTCGGGAAAGTTACAATGAGCAGTTCTTC. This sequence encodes CASSFRESYNEQFF. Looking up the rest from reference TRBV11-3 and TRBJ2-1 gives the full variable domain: EAGVVQSPRYKIIEKKQPVAFWCNPISGHNTLYWYLQNLGQGPELLIRYENEEAVDDSQLPKDRFSAERLKGVDSTLKIQPAELGDSAVYLCASSFRESYNEQFFGPGTRLTVL.

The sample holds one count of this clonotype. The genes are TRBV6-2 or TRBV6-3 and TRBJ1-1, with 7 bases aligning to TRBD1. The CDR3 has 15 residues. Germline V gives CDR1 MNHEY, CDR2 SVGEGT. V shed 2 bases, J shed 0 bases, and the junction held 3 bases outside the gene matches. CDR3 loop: CASSYRGPMNTEAFF. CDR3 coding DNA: TGTGCCAGCAGTTACAGGGGGCCCATGAACACTGAAGCTTTCTTT.